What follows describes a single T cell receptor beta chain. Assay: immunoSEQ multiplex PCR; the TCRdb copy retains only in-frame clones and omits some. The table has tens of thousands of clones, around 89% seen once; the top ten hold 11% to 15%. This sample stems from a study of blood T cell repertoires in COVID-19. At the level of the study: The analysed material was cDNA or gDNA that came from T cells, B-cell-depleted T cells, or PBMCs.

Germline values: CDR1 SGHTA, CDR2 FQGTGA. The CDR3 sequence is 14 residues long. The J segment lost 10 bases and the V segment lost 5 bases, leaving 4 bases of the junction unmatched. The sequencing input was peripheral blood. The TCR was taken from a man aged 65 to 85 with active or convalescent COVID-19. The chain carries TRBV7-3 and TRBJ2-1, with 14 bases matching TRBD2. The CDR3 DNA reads TGTGCCAGCAGCCGACTAGCGGGAGGGCACGAGCAGTTCTTC. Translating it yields CASSRLAGGHEQFF.